This T cell receptor (beta chain) comes out of a study of T cells in tuberculosis. In the study overall: A South African cohort included IGRA-negative adolescents, latently infected IGRA-positive adolescents and adults with active tuberculosis. Study-wide points: Shorter CDR3-alpha in active tuberculosis partly drove smaller distances.

The CDR3 loop spans 14 amino acids. V shed 5 bases, J shed 8 bases, and the junction held 9 bases outside the gene matches. Germline values: CDR1 KGHSH, CDR2 LQKENI. TCRdb's table, derived via immunoSEQ multiplex PCR, lists solely in-frame clones and lacks some. In the table there are some 34,000 clones, 95% to 97% of which are singletons. As to this clone: Its target is unknown.

The TCR originated in a donor between 10 and 35 years old with latent tuberculosis or without tuberculosis infection. This chain uses TRBV18 with TRBJ1-2; 9 bases are shared with TRBD1. Sequenced sample: PBMCs. The CDR3 sequence is CASSSDRGLGGYTF. The DNA for the CDR3 is TGTGCCAGCTCATCGGACAGGGGACTTGGAGGCTACACCTTC.